The clone carrying this T cell receptor (beta chain) was recorded a few times. Its antigen is not identified. TCRdb ran MiXCR on the 5' RACE reads and lists one entry per CDR3 protein. The sample lists 1.5 million to 2 million distinct CDR3 sequences, around 33% seen once, with roughly 0.3% in the top ten. The data are from a study of identical twins. Broader study findings: Invariant cells of the MAIT and iNKT types might have partly distorted the zero-insertion analyses. Beta out-of-frame sequences showed weaker excess sharing between twins.

The CDR3 runs 15 residues. The V gene's germline CDR1 is DFQATT and CDR2 SNEGSKA (reference sequence). V dropped 3 bases and J dropped 0 bases, with 12 bases sitting between them. All donors were healthy, and all were Caucasian. The sample comprised cord blood. This chain connects TRBV20-1 to TRBJ2-1, with D maybe TRBD2 (5 bases). The source is a newborn girl in good health. The CDR3 DNA reads TGCAGTGCTAGGCCTAGCTGGACCTCCTACAATGAGCAGTTCTTC. Protein: CSARPSWTSYNEQFF.